One and the same sample provided the 27 T cell receptor beta chains below, sequenced in a study of CD8+ T cells in alopecia areata (dated by TCRdb to the late 2010s). Receptor libraries were prepared by the immunoSEQ multiplex PCR assay. For TCR sequencing, RNA was extracted from every sample and reverse transcribed into cDNA to serve as template. The immuneACCESS repertoire file appears here via TCRdb, limited to in-frame rearrangements. These files lack a portion of the clones; in checked studies, under half of the deficit traces to unresolved V genes, and the cause of the others is not known. The sample table shows approximately 12,000 clones, and 50% to 65% are seen once. Jointly, the top ten make up over 12% of the sample. Lesional scalp punch biopsies and peripheral blood were collected from alopecia areata patients. Sequencing used skin. These receptors were taken from a human donor with alopecia areata.

The chain is built from TRBV9 and TRBJ2-1; D gene uncertain. V lost 2 bases, J lost 9 bases, and 6 bases lay in between. The V gene's germline CDR1 is SGDLS and CDR2 YYNGEE. There are 11 residues in the CDR3. The CDR3 DNA reads TGTGCCAGCAGCGTCGGCGGTGAGCAGTTCTTC. Translation gives CASSVGGEQFF.

The V call is TRBV25-1, the J call TRBJ2-1, with 10 bases fitting TRBD1. In germline, CDR1 is MGHDK, CDR2 SYGVNS. With V trimmed by 6 bases and J by 6 bases, 2 bases remained unmatched. The CDR3 is 13 residues long. DNA for the CDR3: TGTGCCAGCAGAAGACAGGGGGCCAATGAGCAGTTCTTC. This translates into CASRRQGANEQFF.

As to this clone: One end of the junction fails to match germline, which may point to a read error. V is TRBV6-5 and J is TRBJ2-6; D is unclear. The germline V gene encodes CDR1 MNHEY and CDR2 SVGAGI. The CDR3 covers 15 residues. CDR3 DNA sequence: TGTGCCGGCAGTTTGGGATCAACCGGGGCCAACGTCCTGACTTTC. Translating gives CAGSLGSTGANVLTF.

This chain joins TRBV30 and TRBJ2-5, with a possible D match to TRBD1 (5 bases). Trimming pared 7 bases from V and 4 bases from J, leaving 13 bases between. The CDR3 runs to 12 residues. Germline CDR1 is GTSNPN and CDR2 is SVGIG (reference sequence). The DNA of the CDR3 is TGTGCCTTCCAGGGCAGAGGAGAGACCCAGTACTTC. Translated, it gives CAFQGRGETQYF.

The chain joins TRBV7-9 to TRBJ2-1; TRBD2 is a possible D gene (6 bases). Germline V gives CDR1 SEHNR, CDR2 FQNEAQ (reference sequence). The CDR3 length is 15 residues. V was cut by 5 bases and J by 4 bases, with 15 bases left in between. In nucleotides, the CDR3 is TGTGCCAGCAGCCTCGGGAGTATGGGTTACAATGAGCAGTTCTTC. It is translated as CASSLGSMGYNEQFF.

The rearrangement uses TRBV29-1 and TRBJ1-1; D is undetermined. CDR3 length equals 11 residues. The V gene's germline CDR1 is SQVTM and CDR2 ANQGSEA. The V end was cut by 3 bases, the J end by 7 bases, with 9 bases between. As DNA, the CDR3 is TGCAGCGTTGAGAGGCAAGGTGAAGCTTTCTTT. Translation: CSVERQGEAFF.

On this clone itself: At one end, the junction sequence differs from germline, possibly due to a read error. This rearrangement joins TRBV5-3 to TRBJ2-1; D possibly corresponds to TRBD1 (6 bases). TRBV5-3 counts as an open reading frame of uncertain function. The CDR3 consists of 14 residues. The CDR3 nucleotides read TGTGCCAGCAGCTTTTTACAGGGTAGCAATGAGCAGTTCTTC. This sequence encodes CASSFLQGSNEQFF.

The gene calls are TRBV5-6 and TRBJ2-3; 7 bases line up with TRBD1. This CDR3 spans 19 amino acids. Germline trimming cut 4 bases from V and 0 bases from J; bases unmatched to any gene: 17. Germline CDR1 reads SGHDT; CDR2 reads YYEEEE. CDR3: CASSPTTGPVIPSTDTQYF. For the CDR3, the DNA is TGTGCCAGCAGCCCGACGACAGGGCCGGTTATACCTAGCACAGATACGCAGTATTTT.

The V gene is TRBV30, the J gene TRBJ1-4, with 8 nucleotides matching TRBD1. CDR3 length equals 12 residues. The germline V gene has CDR1 GTSNPN and CDR2 SVGIG (reference sequence). The V segment lost 3 bases and the J segment 15 bases; nucleotides outside the gene matches: 9. CDR3: CAWSFLDRDVFF. DNA of the CDR3: TGTGCCTGGAGCTTTCTGGACAGGGACGTGTTTTTT.

The rearrangement joins TRBV6-6 to TRBJ2-3; D may be TRBD1 or TRBD2 (5 bases each). Germline lookup yields CDR1 MNHNY and CDR2 SVGAGI (reference sequence). This CDR3 has 14 residues. Trimming left V 5 bases short and J 0 bases short, with 9 bases between. CDR3 protein: CASSEGPSTDTQYF. The CDR3 nucleotides read TGTGCCAGCAGTGAGGGACCGAGCACAGATACGCAGTATTTT.

V is TRBV5-4 and J is TRBJ1-2; 7 bases agree with TRBD1. The trim removed 3 bases at V and 4 bases at J, leaving 9 bases unmatched. The CDR3 is made up of 15 amino acids. Germline V gene lookup returns CDR1 SGHNT and CDR2 YYREEE (reference sequence). The CDR3 region has the DNA TGTGCCAGCAGCTCCCCGGGACAGATCGTCTATGGCTACACCTTC. Its translation: CASSSPGQIVYGYTF.

The rearrangement joins TRBV6-5 to TRBJ1-1, with a tentative D call TRBD1 (6 bases). CDR1 and CDR2 (germline): MNHEY, SVGAGI. This CDR3 has 14 residues. The V and J ends lost 4 bases and 3 bases respectively, with 12 bases between them. Here the CDR3 DNA reads TGTGCCAGCAGTTCTTGGGGGGCGCACACTGAAGCTTTCTTT. Amino acid sequence: CASSSWGAHTEAFF.

The gene calls are TRBV7-8 and TRBJ2-2; D is uncertain. Germline loops: CDR1 SGHVS, CDR2 FQNEAQ. This CDR3 spans 15 amino acids. With 1 base removed from V and 5 bases from J, the gap between germline ends came to 11 bases. CDR3 residues: CASSLEGSLTGELFF. CDR3 DNA: TGTGCCAGCAGCTTAGAGGGCAGTTTAACCGGGGAGCTGTTTTTT.

The rearrangement links TRBV10-3 to TRBJ2-3, with D maybe TRBD1 (5 bases). Trimming took 7 bases from V and 3 from J, leaving 11 bases between them. Germline CDR1 ENHRY, CDR2 SYGVKD. This CDR3 is 13 amino acids long. This chain's CDR3 is CAIKGATTDTQYF. The CDR3 DNA reads TGTGCCATCAAAGGGGCGACGACAGATACGCAGTATTTT.

This clone was observed once. The chain is built from TRBV4-2 and TRBJ2-7; D possibly uses TRBD1 or TRBD2 (5 bases each). CDR1 and CDR2 (germline): LGHNA, YNFKEQ. The germline V and J ends were trimmed by 4 bases and 2 bases, with 12 bases remaining between them. There are 14 residues in the CDR3. The CDR3 sequence: CASSPRPGPYEQYF. CDR3 DNA: TGTGCCAGCAGCCCAAGACCGGGACCCTACGAGCAGTACTTC.

The rearrangement uses TRBV30 and TRBJ1-6; D call uncertain. CDR3 length equals 13 residues. V lost 8 bases to trimming and J lost 13 bases, with 21 bases between them. Germline CDR1 and CDR2: GTSNPN and SVGIG (reference sequence). The CDR3 sequence is CATNWGSGAPLHF. CDR3 sequence (DNA): TGTGCCACCAACTGGGGAAGTGGAGCCCCCCTCCACTTT.

This chain joins TRBV11-2 and TRBJ2-1; TRBD2 matches 8 bases. This CDR3 region has 16 residues. V trimming: 5 bases; J trimming: 7 bases; junction bases outside the gene matches: 13. The germline CDR1 and CDR2 sequences are SGHAT and FQNNGV. The CDR3 nucleotides are TGTGCCAGCAGCCCGGTAGCTAGCGGGTATACAAATGAGCAGTTCTTC. Amino acid sequence: CASSPVASGYTNEQFF.

The rearrangement links TRBV29-1 to TRBJ2-2; the D gene could be TRBD1 or TRBD2 (5 bases each). This CDR3 contains 16 residues. Germline V CDR1 and CDR2: SQVTM, ANQGSEA. The V end was cut by 6 bases, the J end by 4 bases, with 21 bases between. The CDR3 reads CSVANPTGRGTGELFF. The CDR3 region has the DNA TGCAGCGTAGCTAACCCGACGGGACGCGGCACCGGGGAGCTGTTTTTT.

About this clone itself: The junction departs from the called germline gene at one end, perhaps through a read error. The V call is TRBV7-8, the J call TRBJ2-5; D ambiguous. The V gene's germline CDR1 is SGHVS and CDR2 FQNEAQ. This CDR3 region has 11 residues. CDR3 sequence reads: CASSSGPTGHF. As DNA, the CDR3 is TGTGCCAGCAGCTCAGGACCGACCGGGCACTTC. The whole variable domain, filled in from reference TRBV7-8 and TRBJ2-5, reads GAGVSQSPRYKVAKRGQDVALRCDPISGHVSLFWYQQALGQGPEFLTYFQNEAQLDKSGLPSDRFFAERPEGSVSTLKIQRTQQEDSAVYLCASSSGPTGHFGPGTRLLVL.

The rearrangement joins TRBV25-1 to TRBJ1-4, with D maybe TRBD1 (5 bases). The V end was cut by 5 bases, the J end by 0 bases, with 13 bases between. This CDR3 spans 16 amino acids. CDR1 and CDR2 from the germline V gene are MGHDK and SYGVNS. The CDR3 region has the DNA TGTGCCAGCAGTTCGGGGCAGGGCTCAACTAATGAAAAACTGTTTTTT. It encodes CASSSGQGSTNEKLFF.

The genes are TRBV6-5 and TRBJ2-5; D might be TRBD1 or TRBD2, each matching 5 bases. Germline V gene lookup returns CDR1 MNHEY and CDR2 SVGAGI. V was clipped by 11 bases and J by 4 bases, with 17 bases between them. The CDR3 consists of 13 residues. CDR3 in DNA: TGTGCCTCTTCGCGGGCCAGGGTAGAGACCCAGTACTTC. It is translated as CASSRARVETQYF.

This clone was seen a handful of times. The genes are TRBV30 and TRBJ1-2, with a weak D call TRBD1 (6 bases). Per germline, CDR1 GTSNPN and CDR2 SVGIG (reference sequence). V gave up 2 bases and J gave up 0 bases, with 19 bases separating them. The CDR3 contains 17 residues. The CDR3 bases are TGTGCCTGGAGTCCCCGTCCGACAGGACTCTCTAACTATGGCTACACCTTC. This gives the protein CAWSPRPTGLSNYGYTF.

This rearrangement joins TRBV7-2 to TRBJ1-5; D remains ambiguous. Trimming shortened V by 5 bases and J by 3 bases, and 5 bases separated the two germline ends. Germline V lookup: CDR1 SGHTA, CDR2 FQGNSA. The CDR3 is 12 residues long. DNA for the CDR3: TGTGCCAGCAGCCCGCCCAATCAGCCCCAGCATTTT. Translated, it gives CASSPPNQPQHF.

The gene calls are TRBV5-1 and TRBJ2-3, with D perhaps TRBD1 (5 bases). The CDR3 has 15 amino acids. The ends were cut back, 0 bases at V and 4 bases at J, with 12 bases in the middle. CDR1 and CDR2 (germline): SGHRS, YFSETQ. The CDR3 bases are TGCGCCAGCAGCTTGGTAGGGGCCGGCGCAGATACGCAGTATTTT. Translation gives CASSLVGAGADTQYF.

Written as DNA, the CDR3 is TGTGCCAGCAGTTACGGGCTTAACTATGGCTACACCTTC. Amino acid sequence: CASSYGLNYGYTF. The chain recombines TRBV6-5 with TRBJ1-2; D uncertain. There are 13 residues in the CDR3. V was cut by 2 bases and J by 1 base, with 5 bases left in between. CDR1 and CDR2 (germline): MNHEY, SVGAGI.

This chain connects TRBV5-1 to TRBJ2-3, with unresolved D. This CDR3 is 15 amino acids long. The V and J ends lost 0 bases and 2 bases respectively, with 10 bases between them. The V gene's germline CDR1 is SGHRS and CDR2 YFSETQ. For the CDR3, the DNA is TGCGCCAGCAGCTTGGACCTCTACGACACAGATACGCAGTATTTT. Translated, it gives CASSLDLYDTDTQYF.

The V call is TRBV2, the J call TRBJ2-1; 10 bases are shared with TRBD2. Germline CDR1 and CDR2: SNHLY and FYNNEI. The CDR3 has 10 residues. The V gene end was trimmed by 11 bases and the J gene end by 8 bases; junction bases not matched to a gene: 0. Here the CDR3 DNA reads TGTGCCGGGACTAGCGATGAGCAGTTCTTC. This gives the protein CAGTSDEQFF.